This record concerns one TCR beta chain sequence. Authors' analysis steps: Reference gene primers were amplified, and this amplification served to estimate nucleated cell counts. The assay was immunoSEQ multiplex PCR, and TCRdb's table has in-frame clones only and misses some. The V and J calls and clone size are taken from that table; D and trimming were inferred from the DNA. The table shows around 300,000 clones, with around nine tenths occurring only once. The study drew participants aged about 18 to 95 years from around 24 US areas. This sample is drawn from a study of blood T cell repertoires in COVID-19. Looking at the study overall: PBMCs, B-cell-depleted T cells, or T cells were the source of the cDNA or gDNA that made up the material.

This CDR3 region has 13 residues. Germline CDR1 MGHDK, CDR2 SYGVNS. The V and J ends lost 1 base and 7 bases respectively, with 11 bases between them. The rearrangement uses TRBV25-1 and TRBJ2-7, with D possibly matching TRBD2 (6 bases). The sample taken for sequencing was PBMCs or T cells enriched from blood (not recorded which). The source is a woman in her thirties or forties who had recovered from COVID-19. The CDR3 protein is CASSELIGGEQYF. DNA for the CDR3: TGTGCCAGCAGTGAATTAATCGGGGGAGAGCAGTACTTC.